Shown below are 10 T cell receptor beta chains from a single sample sequenced in a study of cytomegalovirus exposure and HLA in healthy donors. PCR primers comprised 60 Vbeta and 13 Jbeta primers. Data came from immunoSEQ multiplex PCR; TCRdb stores just in-frame clones and leaves some out. The sample yields 100,000 to 150,000 clones, about 80% seen once. The sample was PBMCs. The receptors shown here come from a girl aged 2-15 years in good health and CMV-seronegative.

The chain recombines TRBV5-1 with TRBJ2-2; TRBD2 matches at 7 bases. With 4 bases clipped from V and 0 bases from J, the junction kept 6 bases outside the gene matches. CDR1 and CDR2 from the germline V gene are SGHRS and YFSETQ. The length of the CDR3 is 16 residues. DNA of the CDR3: TGCGCCAGCAGCCGACGGGGGGAAGCGAACACCGGGGAGCTGTTTTTT. This codes for CASSRRGEANTGELFF.

V usage is TRBV15 and J usage is TRBJ2-3; 10 bases are a match to TRBD1. Unmatched junction bases numbered 10, after V lost 9 bases and J lost 7 bases. Germline CDR1 LNHNV, CDR2 YYDKDF (reference sequence). The CDR3 consists of 14 residues. The CDR3 sequence: CATGRDRGRNTQYF. For the CDR3, the DNA is TGTGCCACGGGGCGGGACAGGGGTAGGAATACGCAGTATTTT. Drawing the rest from reference TRBV15 and TRBJ2-3, the complete variable domain is DAMVIQNPRYQVTQFGKPVTLSCSQTLNHNVMYWYQQKSSQAPKLLFHYYDKDFNNEADTPDNFQSRRPNTSFCFLDIRSPGLGDTAMYLCATGRDRGRNTQYFGPGTRLTVL.

This clone was seen just once. The genes are TRBV2 and TRBJ2-7, with D possibly being TRBD2 (6 bases). The V and J ends lost 3 bases and 3 bases respectively, with 18 bases between them. Germline CDR1 reads SNHLY; CDR2 reads FYNNEI. This CDR3 comprises 16 residues. The CDR3 nucleotides are TGTGCCAGCAGTGAGAGGTCGGGGAGGAGCAACTACGAGCAGTACTTC. Amino acids: CASSERSGRSNYEQYF.

The rearrangement uses TRBV10-1 and TRBJ2-5, with unresolved D. V lost 6 bases to trimming and J lost 0 bases, with 17 bases between them. CDR1 and CDR2 (germline): WNHNN, SYGVQD (reference sequence). This CDR3 contains 16 residues. The CDR3 spells CASRNQDTRYQETQYF. The CDR3, as DNA: TGCGCCAGCAGGAACCAAGACACAAGGTACCAAGAGACCCAGTACTTC.

J is TRBJ1-4 and V is TRBV27; 11 positions match TRBD1. Germline lookup yields CDR1 MNHEY and CDR2 SMNVEV (reference sequence). The CDR3 covers 18 residues. Germline trimming cut 6 bases from V and 6 bases from J; bases unmatched to any gene: 15. In DNA, the CDR3 is TGTGCCAGCAGAGTAGCTCCGGGACAGGGGGGAAAAGATGAAAAACTGTTTTTT. This codes for CASRVAPGQGGKDEKLFF.

This clone appeared once. The J gene is TRBJ1-6, the V gene TRBV6-4, with a tentative D call TRBD1 (6 bases). Germline CDR1 and CDR2: MRHNA and SNTAGT. This CDR3 spans 15 amino acids. Trimming shortened V by 0 bases and J by 7 bases, and 10 bases separated the two germline ends. CDR3 residues: CASSDSAQGNSPLHF. The CDR3 DNA reads as TGTGCCAGCAGTGACTCAGCACAGGGAAATTCACCCCTCCACTTT.

The chain couples TRBV4-2 to TRBJ2-1; 8 bases fit TRBD2. CDR1 is LGHNA and CDR2 is YNFKEQ in the germline V gene. This CDR3 region has 15 residues. The junction had 6 bases not matched to a gene; V was cut back by 1 base and J by 7 bases. CDR3: CASSQGAGGGNEQFF. The CDR3 DNA follows: TGTGCCAGCAGCCAAGGGGCGGGGGGTGGAAATGAGCAGTTCTTC.

The chain recombines TRBV7-9 with TRBJ1-1; 7 positions agree with TRBD1. Unmatched junction bases numbered 7, after V lost 1 base and J lost 8 bases. CDR1 and CDR2 from the germline V gene are SEHNR and FQNEAQ (reference sequence). The CDR3 is made up of 14 amino acids. In nucleotides, the CDR3 is TGTGCCAGCAGCTTAGGGGGGGCAGGGGGAGAAGCTTTCTTT. This gives the protein CASSLGGAGGEAFF.

The chain couples TRBV19 to TRBJ1-2; no clear D gene. Trimming removed 4 bases at V and 9 bases at J, with 12 bases between. The CDR3 sequence is 12 residues long. Looked up from germline, CDR1 is LNHDA and CDR2 is SQIVND (reference sequence). In nucleotides, the CDR3 is TGTGCCAGTAGTAACCGGGATCTGAGCTACACCTTC. This codes for CASSNRDLSYTF.

The chain employs TRBV6-6 and TRBJ1-6; 7 bases fit TRBD1. Germline loops: CDR1 MNHNY, CDR2 SVGAGI (reference sequence). V shed 2 bases and J 15 bases; nucleotides not matched to a gene: 7. The CDR3 loop spans 13 amino acids. CDR3 residues: CASSYRDRKVLHF. In DNA, the CDR3 is TGTGCCAGCAGTTACAGGGACAGAAAAGTCCTCCACTTT.